A single TCR beta chain is shown here with its context. This sample is part of a study of blood T cell repertoires in COVID-19. Study in general: Samples of COVID-19 (acute and convalescent) were obtained from the United States, Italy and Spain.

Per germline, CDR1 LNHDA and CDR2 SQIVND (reference sequence). Trimming cost V 3 bases and J 1 base; bases outside gene matches: 3. The CDR3 is 17 amino acids. Under the authors' procedure: Estimation of nucleated cell counts relied on the amplification of reference gene primers. Profiling relied on immunoSEQ multiplex PCR, and the TCRdb table lists in-frame clones only, not all of them. The D gene and trimming were derived from the DNA, and the V and J assignments and clone size from that table. The data hold more than 110,000 clones, with around 80% observed a single time. Those enrolled, adults aged roughly 18 to 100 years, came from around 25 US areas. Membership in each cohort depended on participant-reported clinical history.

The sample taken for sequencing was PBMCs or T cells enriched from blood (not recorded which). The chain carries TRBV19 and TRBJ2-6, with TRBD1 matching 10 bases. The sequence came from a woman between 50 and 59 years old who had recovered from COVID-19. CDR3 region: CASSMEGQGSGANVLTF. CDR3 DNA: TGTGCCAGTAGTATGGAGGGACAGGGGTCTGGGGCCAACGTCCTGACTTTC.